The 8 T cell receptor beta chains below all came from one sample that was sequenced in a study of blood T cell repertoires in COVID-19. Assay used: immunoSEQ multiplex PCR; TCRdb lists only in-frame clones, some missing. The profile shows around 300,000 clones, 70% to 90% of them singletons. The sequencing sample was made of peripheral blood. The source is a human donor in a cohort sampled during active COVID-19.

V usage is TRBV2 and J usage is TRBJ2-3, with 11 bases fitting TRBD2. Germline CDR1 reads SNHLY; CDR2 reads FYNNEI. The CDR3 is made up of 14 amino acids. The ends lost 7 bases at V and 3 bases at J; junction bases unmatched: 3. The CDR3 coding sequence is TGTGCCAGCACCCTAGCGGGGGGAACAGATACGCAGTATTTT. It specifies CASTLAGGTDTQYF.

This clone was found once. The chain couples TRBV10-3 to TRBJ1-2; D not certain. The germline gives CDR1 ENHRY, CDR2 SYGVKD. CDR3 length: 12 amino acids. Trimming stripped 1 base from V and 5 bases from J, with 5 bases between. The CDR3 spells CAISELTYGYTF. DNA for the CDR3: TGTGCCATCAGTGAGTTGACTTATGGCTACACCTTC.

The chain has TRBV15 and TRBJ2-1; 12 bases fit TRBD2. Germline assignment: CDR1 LNHNV and CDR2 YYDKDF (reference sequence). The length of the CDR3 is 18 residues. V was pared by 0 bases and J by 9 bases, with 12 bases of the junction left unmatched. The CDR3 loop reads CATSRDKGLAGGPSEQFF. The CDR3 bases are TGTGCCACCAGCAGAGATAAGGGGCTAGCGGGGGGGCCAAGTGAGCAGTTCTTC.

This chain uses TRBV6-5 with TRBJ2-1; 8 bases map to TRBD2. V shed 6 bases, J shed 8 bases, and the junction held 9 bases outside the gene matches. Germline CDR1 and CDR2: MNHEY and SVGAGI. The CDR3 has 14 amino acids. This CDR3 reads CASRPGGEGHEQFF. The CDR3 DNA is TGTGCCAGCAGACCGGGGGGGGAGGGTCATGAGCAGTTCTTC.

In this sample, this clone turned up once. The chain couples TRBV9 to TRBJ2-1; D is perhaps TRBD2 (6 bases). This CDR3 contains 12 residues. Germline V gene data show CDR1 as SGDLS and CDR2 as YYNGEE. The germline V and J ends were trimmed by 4 bases and 9 bases, with 11 bases remaining between them. Here the CDR3 reads CASSHLGGEQFF. CDR3 DNA: TGTGCCAGCAGCCACCTCGGGGGTGAGCAGTTCTTC.

CDR3 amino acids: CASSYGLAGEDTQYF. For the CDR3, the DNA is TGTGCCAGCAGTTATGGACTAGCGGGGGAAGATACGCAGTATTTT. The V gene is TRBV6-2 or TRBV6-3, the J gene TRBJ2-3, with TRBD2 matching over 13 bases. There are 15 residues in the CDR3. Germline assignment: CDR1 MNHEY and CDR2 SVGEGT. After removal of 3 bases from V and 5 bases from J, the junction contained 2 bases not matched to a gene.

The chain has TRBV20-1 and TRBJ1-6; D might be TRBD1 (6 bases). Trimming took 3 bases from V and 1 from J, leaving 10 bases between them. CDR3 length equals 15 residues. The germline gives CDR1 DFQATT, CDR2 SNEGSKA (reference sequence). The CDR3, as DNA: TGCAGTGCTAGTCTCCAGGGGTCCTATAATTCACCCCTCCACTTT. This gives the protein CSASLQGSYNSPLHF.

The rearrangement joins TRBV7-9 to TRBJ2-3; D is uncertain. Germline lookup yields CDR1 SEHNR and CDR2 FQNEAQ (reference sequence). This CDR3 is built from 13 residues. Trimming cost V 8 bases and J 1 base, with 10 bases left between them. CDR3 amino acids: CASSTRGTDTQYF. The CDR3 DNA reads as TGTGCCAGCTCAACCCGGGGCACAGATACGCAGTATTTT.